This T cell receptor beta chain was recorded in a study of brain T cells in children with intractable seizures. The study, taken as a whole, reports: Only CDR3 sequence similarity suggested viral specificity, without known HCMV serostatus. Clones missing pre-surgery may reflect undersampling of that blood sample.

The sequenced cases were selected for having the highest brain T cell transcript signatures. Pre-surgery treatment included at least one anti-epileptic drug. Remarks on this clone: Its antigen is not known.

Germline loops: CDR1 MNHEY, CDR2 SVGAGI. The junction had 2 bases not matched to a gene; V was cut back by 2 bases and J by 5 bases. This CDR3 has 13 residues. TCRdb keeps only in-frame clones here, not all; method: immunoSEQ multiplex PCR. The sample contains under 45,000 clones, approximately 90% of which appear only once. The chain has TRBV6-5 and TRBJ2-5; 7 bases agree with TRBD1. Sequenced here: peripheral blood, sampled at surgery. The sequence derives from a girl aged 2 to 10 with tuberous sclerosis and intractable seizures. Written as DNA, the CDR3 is TGTGCCAGCAGTTACAGGGGGCAGGAGACCCAGTACTTC. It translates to CASSYRGQETQYF.